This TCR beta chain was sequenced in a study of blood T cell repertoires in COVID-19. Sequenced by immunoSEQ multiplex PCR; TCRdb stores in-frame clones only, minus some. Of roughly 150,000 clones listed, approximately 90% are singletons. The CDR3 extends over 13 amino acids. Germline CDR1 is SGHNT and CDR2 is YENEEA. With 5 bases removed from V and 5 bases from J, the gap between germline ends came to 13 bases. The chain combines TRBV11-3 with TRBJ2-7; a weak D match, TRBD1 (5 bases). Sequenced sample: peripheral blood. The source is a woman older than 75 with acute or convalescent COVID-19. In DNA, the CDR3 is TGTGCCAGCAGCCAAGGGCAGGGCGACGAGCAGTACTTC. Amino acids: CASSQGQGDEQYF.